What follows are 29 T cell receptor beta chains derived from one specimen sequenced in a study of metastatic and nonmetastatic thyroid tumors. MiXCR reprocessed the PCR reads for TCRdb. The sample lists some 40,000 clones; roughly 18% were seen once. No treatment had been given to any patient before thyroid surgery. Sequencing was carried out using blood. These receptors were collected from a female donor with papillary thyroid cancer or a benign thyroid nodule (not recorded which). Some clones in this sample may be carry-over from other donors' samples.

This clone was seen repeatedly, ten times or more. The chain is built from TRBV5-6 and TRBJ1-6; TRBD1 aligns across 10 bases. The germline V gene has CDR1 SGHDT and CDR2 YYEEEE. The CDR3 length is 16 residues. V lost 0 bases and J lost 9; bases outside the gene matches: 6. CDR3: CASSLAMGQGLSPLHF. DNA of the CDR3: TGTGCCAGCAGCTTGGCCATGGGACAGGGGCTTTCACCCCTCCACTTT.

The chain links TRBV5-4 to TRBJ2-7; TRBD1 matches 8 bases. Germline CDR1 reads SGHNT; CDR2 reads YYREEE (reference sequence). CDR3 length: 13 residues. The ends lost 5 bases at V and 8 bases at J; junction bases unmatched: 9. DNA for the CDR3: TGTGCCAGCAGGTCCTCCGACAGGGGCCAGCAGTACTTC. Encoded protein: CASRSSDRGQQYF.

The rearrangement joins TRBV6-1 to TRBJ2-3, with D possibly matching TRBD2 (7 bases). Trimming removed 7 bases from V and 6 bases from J, with 17 bases in between. Germline V gene lookup returns CDR1 MNHNS and CDR2 SASEGT. The CDR3 length is 14 residues. CDR3 loop: CASTTGRDTDTQYF. The CDR3 region has the DNA TGTGCCAGCACAACAGGGAGGGATACCGATACGCAGTATTTT.

CDR3 nucleotides: TGCGCCAGCAGCCAAGAAAGTTCCGGCTGGGATCAGTTCTTC. It encodes CASSQESSGWDQFF. The chain combines TRBV4-1 with TRBJ2-1, with D unclear. Germline CDR1 MGHRA, CDR2 YSYEKL. Trimming removed 0 bases at V and 13 bases at J, with 16 bases between. The CDR3 has 14 residues.

The chain links TRBV7-3 to TRBJ2-2; 10 nucleotides align to TRBD2. Germline V CDR1 and CDR2: SGHTA, FQGTGA. The CDR3 loop spans 18 amino acids. The J segment lost 4 bases and the V segment lost 0 bases, leaving 8 bases of the junction unmatched. The CDR3 spells CASSLTPISGRSTGELFF. The CDR3 DNA follows: TGTGCCAGCAGCTTAACGCCCATTAGCGGGAGGAGCACCGGGGAGCTGTTTTTT.

At least ten counts were recorded for this clone. The rearrangement joins TRBV29-1 to TRBJ1-2; D unresolved. The V and J ends lost 4 bases and 0 bases respectively, with 9 bases between them. The CDR3 runs 13 residues. Germline V lookup: CDR1 SQVTM, CDR2 ANQGSEA. Here the CDR3 reads CSVVPKTNYGYTF. The CDR3 DNA sequence: TGCAGCGTTGTGCCCAAAACTAACTATGGCTACACCTTC.

This clone was seen repeatedly, ten times or more. In DNA, the CDR3 is TGTGCCAGCAGGCAGAGGCTAGCGGGAGTTGATGAGCAGTTCTTC. Its translation is CASRQRLAGVDEQFF. This sequence joins TRBV28 and TRBJ2-1, with TRBD2 matching over 10 bases. V was clipped by 6 bases and J by 8 bases; unmatched bases: 10. Germline V gene data show CDR1 as MDHEN and CDR2 as SYDVKM. The CDR3 spans 15 residues.

This clone was counted many times. V usage is TRBV20-1 and J usage is TRBJ1-4, with 8 positions matching TRBD1. The CDR3 totals 14 residues. The germline V gene has CDR1 DFQATT and CDR2 SNEGSKA (reference sequence). V trimming: 3 bases; J trimming: 5 bases; junction bases outside the gene matches: 5. The CDR3 region is CSARRPGGNEKLFF. The CDR3 nucleotides are TGCAGTGCTAGGCGTCCAGGGGGCAATGAAAAACTGTTTTTT.

This clone appeared many times. This rearrangement joins TRBV28 to TRBJ1-4; the D is unclear. This CDR3 has 15 residues. The ends were cut back, 5 bases at V and 4 bases at J, with 14 bases in the middle. CDR1 is MDHEN and CDR2 is SYDVKM in the germline V gene. The chain's CDR3 is CASSPTVGFNEKLFF. CDR3 DNA sequence: TGTGCCAGCAGTCCGACGGTGGGGTTTAATGAAAAACTGTTTTTT.

Comments on this clone: A much more abundant neighbour one base away suggests this may be a read error. J is TRBJ2-1 and V is TRBV29-1, with 12 bases that match TRBD2. The V gene end was trimmed by 6 bases and the J gene end by 13 bases; junction bases not matched to a gene: 4. Germline V CDR1 and CDR2: SQVTM, ANQGSEA. The CDR3 is 11 amino acids. The CDR3 nucleotides read TGCAGCGTGTGGACTAGCGGGGTCCAGTTCTTC. The encoded protein is CSVWTSGVQFF.

This clone was detected many times. The chain uses TRBV10-3 and TRBJ2-2; maybe TRBD2 (5 bases). The V and J ends lost 6 bases and 2 bases respectively, with 16 bases between them. Germline-derived CDR1 and CDR2 are ENHRY and SYGVKD. CDR3 length: 16 residues. Here the CDR3 DNA reads TGTGCCATCAGCGACCCCACCCCGGGAAACACCGGGGAGCTGTTTTTT. Amino acid sequence: CAISDPTPGNTGELFF.

The CDR3 protein is CASSLRGFGNTIYF. The CDR3 nucleotides are TGTGCCAGCAGCCTCCGGGGATTTGGAAACACCATATATTTT. The V and J genes are TRBV6-1 and TRBJ1-3; D not resolved. The germline CDR1 and CDR2 sequences are MNHNS and SASEGT. V was trimmed by 6 bases and J by 3 bases, leaving 12 bases between them. The CDR3 totals 14 residues.

The chain carries TRBV7-8 and TRBJ2-1; D is perhaps TRBD1 or TRBD2 (5 bases each). The CDR3 runs 17 residues. V lost 2 bases to trimming and J lost 1 base, with 15 bases between them. Germline assignment: CDR1 SGHVS and CDR2 FQNEAQ. The CDR3: CASSLRGVGVSYNEQFF. The CDR3 DNA reads as TGTGCCAGCAGCTTACGTGGTGTGGGGGTGTCCTACAATGAGCAGTTCTTC. Full variable domain (outside the CDR3, taken from reference TRBV7-8 and TRBJ2-1): GAGVSQSPRYKVAKRGQDVALRCDPISGHVSLFWYQQALGQGPEFLTYFQNEAQLDKSGLPSDRFFAERPEGSVSTLKIQRTQQEDSAVYLCASSLRGVGVSYNEQFFGPGTRLTVL.

This clone was seen many times. V usage is TRBV24-1 and J usage is TRBJ2-7, with 7 bases fitting TRBD2. The CDR3 has 13 amino acids. CDR1 KGHDR and CDR2 SFDVKD come from the germline V gene. V lost 0 bases to trimming and J lost 6 bases; unmatched junction nucleotides: 1. CDR3 sequence reads: CATSDLGGGEQYF. In DNA form, the CDR3 reads TGTGCCACCAGTGATTTGGGGGGGGGCGAGCAGTACTTC.

This clone was seen ten or more times. The rearrangement links TRBV19 to TRBJ2-1; 15 bases are a match to TRBD2. Unmatched junction bases numbered 4, after V lost 0 bases and J lost 7 bases. Germline lookup yields CDR1 LNHDA and CDR2 SQIVND (reference sequence). The CDR3 runs 17 residues. In DNA, the CDR3 is TGTGCCAGTAGTATAGAAGGGACTAGCGGGAGGAGGAATGAGCAGTTCTTC. Protein: CASSIEGTSGRRNEQFF.

This clone showed up many times. V gene TRBV9 combines with J gene TRBJ2-3; D is unclear. The germline CDR1 and CDR2 sequences are SGDLS and YYNGEE. Trimming pared 4 bases from V and 2 bases from J, leaving 8 bases between. The CDR3 sequence is 13 residues long. Here the CDR3 DNA reads TGTGCCAGCAGCCCACTTCTCACAGATACGCAGTATTTT. Protein sequence: CASSPLLTDTQYF.

Within the sample, this clone is medium-sized. The chain has TRBV5-1 and TRBJ2-7; TRBD1 agrees at 10 bases. The germline CDR1 and CDR2 sequences are SGHRS and YFSETQ. The ends lost 3 bases at V and 3 bases at J; junction bases unmatched: 6. The CDR3 spans 15 residues. As DNA, the CDR3 is TGCGCCAGCAGCTCACGACAGGGGGCGTACTACGAGCAGTACTTC. Translation: CASSSRQGAYYEQYF.

The rearrangement joins TRBV5-5 to TRBJ2-5; the D call may be TRBD1 or TRBD2 (5 bases each). CDR1 and CDR2 from the germline V gene are SGHKS and YYEKEE (reference sequence). The CDR3 covers 16 residues. The V and J ends lost 4 bases and 5 bases respectively, with 21 bases between them. The chain's CDR3 is CASSPLRGESRETQYF. The CDR3 DNA is TGTGCCAGCAGCCCGCTGAGAGGGGAGTCCCGGGAGACCCAGTACTTC.

This clone was detected a few times. The J gene is TRBJ2-6, the V gene TRBV19, with no clear D. The CDR3 is 13 amino acids. The germline CDR1 and CDR2 sequences are LNHDA and SQIVND (reference sequence). The V gene lost 2 bases and the J gene lost 10 bases, with 9 bases spanning the gap. The chain's CDR3 is CASSIFGQNVLTF. The DNA for the CDR3 is TGTGCCAGTAGTATATTCGGCCAGAACGTCCTGACTTTC.

This clone was picked up one time. The J gene is TRBJ2-5, the V gene TRBV11-2; D is ambiguous. Per the germline V gene, CDR1 is SGHAT and CDR2 is FQNNGV. CDR3 length: 13 amino acids. With 5 bases removed from V and 0 bases from J, the gap between germline ends came to 7 bases. CDR3 in amino acids: CASSLVHQETQYF. The DNA for the CDR3 is TGTGCCAGCAGCCTAGTGCACCAAGAGACCCAGTACTTC. The full variable domain, rest sourced from reference TRBV11-2 and TRBJ2-5, is EAGVAQSPRYKIIEKRQSVAFWCNPISGHATLYWYQQILGQGPKLLIQFQNNGVVDDSQLPKDRFSAERLKGVDSTLKIQPAKLEDSAVYLCASSLVHQETQYFGPGTRLLVL.

V and J are TRBV20-1 and TRBJ2-3; TRBD2 is a possible D gene (6 bases). Germline CDR1 DFQATT, CDR2 SNEGSKA (reference sequence). This CDR3 has 14 amino acids. Trimming removed 5 bases from V and 6 bases from J, with 18 bases in between. DNA for the CDR3: TGCAGTGCTCCTAGCGCGAGGGCCCGCGATACGCAGTATTTT. It translates to CSAPSARARDTQYF.

There are many counts of this clone. The V call is TRBV6-1, the J call TRBJ1-6, with no clear D. The V gene's germline CDR1 is MNHNS and CDR2 SASEGT. This CDR3 region has 13 residues. V was shortened by 5 bases and J by 4 bases, with 6 bases between the two germline ends. The CDR3 DNA reads as TGTGCCAGCAGTCAATCTTATAATTCACCCCTCCACTTT. This codes for CASSQSYNSPLHF.

About this clone: A read error is possible here, since a much larger clone lies one base away. Additional DNA sequences in this sample encode the identical CDR3. This chain uses TRBV29-1 with TRBJ2-1; D uncertain. This CDR3 region has 13 residues. CDR1 is SQVTM and CDR2 is ANQGSEA in the germline V gene. With 2 bases removed from V and 7 bases from J, the gap between germline ends came to 12 bases. In nucleotides, the CDR3 is TGCAGCGTTGAATCGACGAGCCAGAATGAGCAGTTCTTC. This encodes CSVESTSQNEQFF.

This clone was seen only once. The V call is TRBV18, the J call TRBJ1-1; D perhaps matches TRBD1 (6 bases). Looked up from germline, CDR1 is KGHSH and CDR2 is LQKENI. V lost 5 bases and J lost 8, with 12 bases in between. This CDR3 has 12 residues. CDR3 DNA sequence: TGTGCCAGCTCATCCATACAGGGAGAAGCTTTCTTT. Protein sequence: CASSSIQGEAFF.

V gene TRBV20-1 combines with J gene TRBJ2-7, with 7 bases fitting TRBD1. CDR1 and CDR2 (germline): DFQATT, SNEGSKA (reference sequence). The CDR3 runs 13 residues. For the CDR3, the DNA is TGCAGGCCACCCTATGACAGGGTCTACGAGCAGTACTTC. Its translation is CRPPYDRVYEQYF.

The V and J genes are TRBV19 and TRBJ1-2, with D hard to call. The CDR3 length is 13 residues. Trimming removed 4 bases at V and 5 bases at J, with 11 bases between. The germline V gene encodes CDR1 LNHDA and CDR2 SQIVND (reference sequence). The chain's CDR3 is CASSTLTVYGYTF. For the CDR3, the DNA is TGTGCCAGTAGTACCCTGACGGTTTATGGCTACACCTTC.

At least ten counts were recorded for this clone. This chain uses TRBV30 with TRBJ1-5; D gene uncertain. V lost 2 bases and J 3 bases, leaving 11 bases between the germline ends. The CDR3 loop spans 14 amino acids. Germline loops: CDR1 GTSNPN, CDR2 SVGIG (reference sequence). This chain's CDR3 is CAWSPRRFNQPQHF. Written as DNA, the CDR3 is TGTGCCTGGAGTCCCCGGAGATTCAATCAGCCCCAGCATTTT.

The chain employs TRBV5-1 and TRBJ1-4, with a possible D match to TRBD1 (6 bases). V lost 2 bases and J 4 bases, leaving 9 bases between the germline ends. The germline V gene encodes CDR1 SGHRS and CDR2 YFSETQ. The CDR3 is 14 amino acids. The DNA of the CDR3 is TGCGCCAGCAGCTTAGGGGGGTTTAATGAAAAACTGTTTTTT. Translating gives CASSLGGFNEKLFF. Full variable domain (rest looked up from reference TRBV5-1 and TRBJ1-4): KAGVTQTPRYLIKTRGQQVTLSCSPISGHRSVSWYQQTPGQGLQFLFEYFSETQRNKGNFPGRFSGRQFSNSRSEMNVSTLELGDSALYLCASSLGGFNEKLFFGSGTQLSVL.

This clone was observed a few times. The J gene is TRBJ2-5, the V gene TRBV3-1; the D gene is possibly TRBD2 (6 bases). This CDR3 is 14 amino acids long. Germline values: CDR1 LGHDT, CDR2 YNNKEL (reference sequence). V was trimmed by 0 bases and J by 5 bases, leaving 10 bases between them. The CDR3 region is CASSQDAGRETQYF. DNA of the CDR3: TGTGCCAGCAGCCAAGACGCAGGGAGGGAGACCCAGTACTTC.